This T cell receptor (beta chain) derives from a study of blood T cells in healthy people across ages. From germline, CDR1 is LGHDT and CDR2 YNNKEL (reference sequence). V lost 3 bases to trimming and J lost 2 bases, with 13 bases between them. This CDR3 is built from 15 residues. This clonotype showed up just a few times. It was with a sample-barcoded 5' primer and a J-beta primer mix that a second PCR of roughly 6 to 12 cycles was run. Using its own MiXCR run on the 5' RACE reads, TCRdb lists one record per CDR3 protein. This sample has about 1 million distinct CDR3 sequences, with 40% to 55% found just once.

The chain recombines TRBV3-1 with TRBJ2-5, with TRBD2 as a possible D gene (5 bases). This clonotype was obtained from a woman aged 60-70 years in good health. The sample comprised blood. The CDR3 region is CASSQAPRTQETQYF. CDR3 sequence (DNA): TGTGCCAGCAGCCAGGCCCCCCGGACTCAAGAGACCCAGTACTTC.